This is a list of T cell receptor beta chains from one sample in a study of cytotoxic CD8 clonotypes in ibrutinib-treated CLL. Generated by immunoSEQ multiplex PCR, the TCRdb table keeps only in-frame clones and is missing some. This sample has about 50,000 clones, with 83% found just once. Source: PBMCs, taken after 24 months of ibrutinib treatment. The receptors were sampled from a human donor with chronic lymphocytic leukemia. Each CDR3 is given with its conserved first and last residue. D genes are given only for firm matches. Size values are once, few and many counts, or a class for expanded clones, and some rows have none.

TRBD1 . TRBJ1-5 TRBV30 CAWGRGPNQPQHF TGTGCCTGGGGTAGGGGGCCTAATCAGCCCCAGCATTTT
. . TRBJ1-2 TRBV30 CAWRAVGAGPGGYTF TGTGCCTGGAGGGCCGTGGGCGCGGGGCCTGGTGGCTACACCTTC
. . TRBJ2-7 TRBV19 CASSIEKGYEQYF TGTGCCAGTAGTATAGAGAAGGGCTACGAGCAGTACTTC
TRBD2 . TRBJ2-7 TRBV27 CASSSSGLAAYEQYF TGTGCCAGCAGTTCTTCCGGACTAGCGGCCTACGAGCAGTACTTC
. . TRBJ2-2 TRBV28 CASIEGGSTGELFF TGTGCCAGCATAGAGGGGGGTTCCACCGGGGAGCTGTTTTTT
. . TRBJ1-1 TRBV19 CASSLLDGLGTEAFF TGTGCCAGTAGTCTCCTGGATGGACTTGGCACTGAAGCTTTCTTT
TRBD2 . TRBJ2-7 TRBV4-3 CASSQDRGLASRLGYEQYF TGCGCCAGCAGCCAAGATAGGGGACTAGCGAGCCGTCTTGGCTACGAGCAGTACTTC
. . TRBJ1-3 TRBV1 CTSSSQGAGNTIYF TGCACCAGCAGCTCTCAGGGGGCTGGAAACACCATATATTTT
. . TRBJ1-5 TRBV5-6 CASSLGPKPSNQPQHF TGTGCCAGCAGCTTGGGGCCTAAGCCTAGCAATCAGCCCCAGCATTTT
. . TRBJ2-1 TRBV15 CATSRSPAYNEQFF TGTGCCACCAGCAGATCACCTGCGTACAATGAGCAGTTCTTC
TRBD2 . TRBJ2-7 TRBV19 CASSSGRAGEQYF TGTGCCAGTAGTAGTGGGAGGGCCGGGGAGCAGTACTTC
. once TRBJ2-3 TRBV18 CASSYEVGGTDTQYF TGTGCCAGCTCCTATGAGGTAGGAGGCACAGATACGCAGTATTTT
TRBD1 . TRBJ1-2 TRBV27 CASSSTGGGGGYTF TGTGCCAGCAGTTCGACAGGGGGCGGAGGTGGCTACACCTTC
TRBD2 . TRBJ2-5 TRBV11-2 CASRAGGGETQYF TGTGCCAGCAGGGCGGGAGGGGGAGAGACCCAGTACTTC
TRBD1 . TRBJ2-7 TRBV5-1 CASSFDRGLGEQYF TGCGCCAGCAGCTTCGACAGGGGGCTAGGTGAGCAGTACTTC
TRBD2 . TRBJ2-1 TRBV28 CASKSSGRAGSYNEQFF TGTGCCAGCAAATCTAGCGGGAGGGCCGGGTCCTACAATGAGCAGTTCTTC
. . TRBJ2-7 TRBV5-5 CASSLGFQAGEQYF TGTGCCAGCAGCTTGGGCTTCCAGGCCGGCGAGCAGTACTTC
TRBD2 . TRBJ2-7 TRBV27 CASSSYRLAEYYEQYF TGTGCCAGCAGTTCTTACCGACTAGCGGAGTACTACGAGCAGTACTTC
. . TRBJ2-7 TRBV14 CASSQVPYEQYF TGTGCCAGCAGCCAAGTACCCTACGAGCAGTACTTC
. . TRBJ2-7 TRBV5-6 CASSGGFYEQYF TGTGCCAGCAGCGGGGGTTTTTACGAGCAGTACTTC
. . TRBJ2-7 TRBV5-5 CASRGGGVEAEQYF TGTGCCAGCAGGGGAGGGGGTGTGGAGGCCGAGCAGTACTTC
. . TRBJ2-7 TRBV19 CASSIDHEQYF TGTGCCAGTAGTATAGACCACGAGCAGTACTTC
TRBD1 . TRBJ1-2 TRBV7-9 CASSLWAGGPRGYTF TGTGCCAGCAGCTTATGGGCAGGGGGCCCTCGGGGCTACACCTTC
. . TRBJ2-5 TRBV5-6 CASSGLAETQYF TGTGCCAGCAGTGGGCTGGCGGAGACCCAGTACTTC
. . TRBJ1-1 TRBV10-3 CAISESTGGTEAFF TGTGCCATCAGTGAGTCGACAGGCGGGACTGAAGCTTTCTTT
. . TRBJ2-3 TRBV5-6 CASSLQGRGDTQYF TGTGCCAGCAGTTTACAGGGAAGGGGAGATACGCAGTATTTT
TRBD1 once TRBJ1-2 TRBV5-6 CASSFAGGNYGYTF TGCGCCAGCAGCTTCGCAGGGGGGAACTATGGCTACACCTTC
. . TRBJ1-4 TRBV18 CASSPGGRLNEKLFF TGTGCCAGCTCACCGGGGGGACGGCTTAATGAAAAACTGTTTTTT
. . TRBJ2-4 TRBV28 CASKSSGQAVLAKNIQYF TGTGCCAGCAAAAGTAGCGGACAGGCGGTTTTAGCCAAAAACATTCAGTACTTC
. . TRBJ2-7 TRBV6-5 CASTDRTYEQYF TGTGCCAGCACAGACAGGACCTACGAGCAGTACTTC
. . TRBJ2-7 TRBV28 CASREGQKYEQYF TGTGCCAGCAGGGAAGGACAGAAATACGAGCAGTACTTC
TRBD2 . TRBJ2-1 TRBV7-2 CASSLDAGGTSGYNEQFF TGTGCCAGCAGCTTAGATGCCGGCGGGACTAGCGGTTACAATGAGCAGTTCTTC
TRBD1 . TRBJ1-2 TRBV6-1 CASSAVLQGRGGYTF TGTGCCAGCAGTGCCGTCCTACAGGGGCGGGGCGGCTACACCTTC
. once TRBJ2-5 TRBV18 CASSSLGWGGETQYF TGTGCCAGCTCCTCCTTAGGTTGGGGAGGAGAGACCCAGTACTTC
. . TRBJ1-1 TRBV18 CASSPLREEAFF TGTGCCAGCTCACCATTGAGGGAAGAAGCTTTCTTT
. once TRBJ2-1 TRBV14 CASSLQINEQFF TGTGCCAGCAGCTTGCAAATAAATGAGCAGTTCTTC
. few TRBJ1-2 TRBV19 CASRRAANYGYTF TGTGCCAGTAGGAGGGCGGCTAACTATGGCTACACCTTC
. . TRBJ2-2 TRBV19 CASSIVSGELFF TGTGCCAGTAGTATCGTCTCCGGGGAGCTGTTTTTT
TRBD2 few TRBJ2-7 TRBV7-2 CASSFGLAFDQYF TGTGCCAGCAGCTTCGGACTAGCGTTTGATCAGTACTTC
. few TRBJ2-3 TRBV5-1 CASSRNTRTVDTQYF TGCGCCAGCAGCAGAAACACCCGGACGGTAGATACGCAGTATTTT
TRBD1 . TRBJ2-1 TRBV11-2 CASSLRIGQAHNEQFF TGTGCCAGCAGCCTTAGAATAGGACAGGCCCACAATGAGCAGTTCTTC
TRBD2 . TRBJ2-3 TRBV27 CASTRSGTDTQYF TGTGCCAGCACCCGTAGCGGGACAGATACGCAGTATTTT